This T cell receptor beta chain came from a study of Ad26.COV2.S vaccination and SARS-CoV-2 variants. About the study: Donor participated within the Ad26.COV2.S arm of the COV1001 trial.

The germline gives CDR1 MGHDK, CDR2 SYGVNS. V lost 2 bases, J lost 8 bases, and 6 bases stayed unmatched. This CDR3 comprises 14 residues. Specified treatment: about 20 received Ad26.COV2.S at low or high dose, single or two shots; about five received placebo; per-sample allocation not given. Sampling was done on day 63 after the first vaccine or placebo injection. The sample came from a Boston adult aged 18-55 years. Libraries were prepared by immunoSEQ multiplex PCR; TCRdb keeps only in-frame clonotypes and omits some of them. The sample includes 400,000 or so clones, around 85% of them seen just once.

This chain connects TRBV25-1 to TRBJ1-2, with 9 positions matching TRBD1. The sequencing here drew on peripheral blood, taken in a trial of Ad26.COV2.S vaccine versus placebo. The receptor was isolated from a person aged 18 to 65 who received the Ad26.COV2.S COVID-19 vaccine or a placebo. In DNA, the CDR3 is TGTGCCAGCAGTGAACCCGGGACAGGGAGAGGCTACACCTTC. Translating gives CASSEPGTGRGYTF.